Sequencing of this T cell receptor beta chain was carried out in a study of stem cell transplantation in POMP-related autoinflammatory disease. Study in general: Pre-transplant patients had naive-skewed CD4+ T cells and few CD8+ T cells. Study-level points and caveats: In PRAID patients, the number of distinct TRB V-J gene pairings was restricted.

Trimming removed 4 bases from V and 1 base from J; junction bases left unmatched: 7. This CDR3 region has 16 residues. CDR1 MNHEY and CDR2 SMNVEV come from the germline V gene (reference sequence). About this clone itself: Its target is not known.

Profiling relied on immunoSEQ multiplex PCR, and the TCRdb table lists in-frame clones only, not all of them. The sample includes about 32,000 clones, 80% to 90% of them seen just once. This TCR derives from a human donor with POMP-related autoinflammation and immune dysregulation (PRAID). The input for sequencing was CD4+ T cells from PBMCs, taken before stem cell transplantation. The chain carries TRBV27 and TRBJ1-5; 7 bases agree with TRBD1. The CDR3 is CASSSYGDSSNQPQHF. The CDR3 nucleotides read TGTGCCAGCAGTTCCTATGGGGACAGCAGCAATCAGCCCCAGCATTTT.